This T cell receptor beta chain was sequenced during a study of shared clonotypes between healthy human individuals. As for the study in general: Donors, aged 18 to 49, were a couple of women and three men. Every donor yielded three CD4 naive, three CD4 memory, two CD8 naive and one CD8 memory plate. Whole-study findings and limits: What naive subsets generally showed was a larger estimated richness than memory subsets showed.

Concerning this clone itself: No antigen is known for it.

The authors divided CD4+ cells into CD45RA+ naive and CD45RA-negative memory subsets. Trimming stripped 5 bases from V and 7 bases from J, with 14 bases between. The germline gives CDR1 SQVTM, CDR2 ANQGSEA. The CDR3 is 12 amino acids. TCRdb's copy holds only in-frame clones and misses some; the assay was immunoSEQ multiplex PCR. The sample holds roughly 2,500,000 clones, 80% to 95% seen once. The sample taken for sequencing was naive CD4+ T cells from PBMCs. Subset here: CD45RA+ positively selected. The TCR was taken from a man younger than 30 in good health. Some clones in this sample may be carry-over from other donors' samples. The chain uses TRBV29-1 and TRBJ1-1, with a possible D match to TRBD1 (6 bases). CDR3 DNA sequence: TGCAGCGTTCAGGAGGGGGGCGGTGAAGCTTTCTTT. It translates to CSVQEGGGEAFF.